This TCR beta chain was recovered during a study of blood T cell repertoires in COVID-19. Study background: T cells, B-cell-depleted T cells, or PBMCs provided the cDNA or gDNA that served as material.

V shed 3 bases and J 8 bases; nucleotides not matched to a gene: 15. Germline CDR1 and CDR2: MDHEN and SYDVKM. The CDR3 is made up of 17 amino acids. Generated by immunoSEQ multiplex PCR, the TCRdb table keeps only in-frame clones and is missing some. This table has some 77,000 clones, around 85% appearing once. The V and J genes are TRBV28 and TRBJ1-4, with TRBD1 identical over 7 bases. Input material: peripheral blood. This TCR was recovered from a man aged 25 to 40 with acute or convalescent COVID-19. The CDR3 sequence is CASSLPNLDRVYEKLFF. CDR3 in DNA: TGTGCCAGCAGTTTGCCGAACCTTGACAGGGTGTACGAAAAACTGTTTTTT.